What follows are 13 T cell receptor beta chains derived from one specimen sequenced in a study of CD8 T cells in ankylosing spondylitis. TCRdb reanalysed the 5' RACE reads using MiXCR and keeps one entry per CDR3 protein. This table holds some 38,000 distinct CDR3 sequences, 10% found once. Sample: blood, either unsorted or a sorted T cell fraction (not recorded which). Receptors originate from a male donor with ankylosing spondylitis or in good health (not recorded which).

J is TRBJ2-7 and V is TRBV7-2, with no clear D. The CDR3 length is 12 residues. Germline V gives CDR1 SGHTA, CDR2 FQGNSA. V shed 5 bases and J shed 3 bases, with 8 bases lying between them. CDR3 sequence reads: CASSGMGYEQYF. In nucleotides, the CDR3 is TGTGCCAGCAGCGGGATGGGCTACGAGCAGTACTTC. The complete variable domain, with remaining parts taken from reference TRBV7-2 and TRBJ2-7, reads GAGVSQSPSNKVTEKGKDVELRCDPISGHTALYWYRQSLGQGLEFLIYFQGNSAPDKSGLPSDRFSAERTGGSVSTLTIQRTQQEDSAVYLCASSGMGYEQYFGPGTRLTVT.

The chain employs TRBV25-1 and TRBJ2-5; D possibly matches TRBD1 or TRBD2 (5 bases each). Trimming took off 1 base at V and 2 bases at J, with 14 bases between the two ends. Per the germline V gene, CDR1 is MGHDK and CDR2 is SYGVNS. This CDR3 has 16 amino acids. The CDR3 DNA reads TGTGCCAGCAGTGAATTGATGGGACCGCAGCAAGAGACCCAGTACTTC. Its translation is CASSELMGPQQETQYF.

The CDR3 DNA sequence: TGTGCCAGCAGTCATGACAGACTTCTCCAAGAGACCCAGTACTTC. Protein: CASSHDRLLQETQYF. The chain recombines TRBV12-3 or TRBV12-4 with TRBJ2-5, with a possible D match to TRBD1 (5 bases). The CDR3 sequence is 15 residues long. Trimming took 5 bases from V and 1 from J, leaving 14 bases between them.

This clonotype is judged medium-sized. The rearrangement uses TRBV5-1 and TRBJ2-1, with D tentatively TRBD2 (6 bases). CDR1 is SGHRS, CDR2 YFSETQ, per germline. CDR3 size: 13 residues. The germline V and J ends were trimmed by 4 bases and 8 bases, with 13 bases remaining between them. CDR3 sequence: CASSRGSTDEQFF. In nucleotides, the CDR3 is TGCGCCAGCAGCCGGGGGAGTACTGATGAGCAGTTCTTC. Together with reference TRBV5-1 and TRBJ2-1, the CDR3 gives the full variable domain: KAGVTQTPRYLIKTRGQQVTLSCSPISGHRSVSWYQQTPGQGLQFLFEYFSETQRNKGNFPGRFSGRQFSNSRSEMNVSTLELGDSALYLCASSRGSTDEQFFGPGTRLTVL.

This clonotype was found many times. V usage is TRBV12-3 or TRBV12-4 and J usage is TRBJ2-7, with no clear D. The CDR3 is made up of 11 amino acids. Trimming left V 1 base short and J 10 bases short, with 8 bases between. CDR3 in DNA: TGTGCCAGCAGTTTAGAATACAGACAGTACTTC. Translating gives CASSLEYRQYF.

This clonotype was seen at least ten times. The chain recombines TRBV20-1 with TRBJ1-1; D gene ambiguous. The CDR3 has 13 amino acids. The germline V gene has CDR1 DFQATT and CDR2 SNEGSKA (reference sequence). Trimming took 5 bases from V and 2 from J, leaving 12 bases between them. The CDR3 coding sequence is TGCAGTGCTTCCTCATACACAAACACTGAAGCTTTCTTT. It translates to CSASSYTNTEAFF.

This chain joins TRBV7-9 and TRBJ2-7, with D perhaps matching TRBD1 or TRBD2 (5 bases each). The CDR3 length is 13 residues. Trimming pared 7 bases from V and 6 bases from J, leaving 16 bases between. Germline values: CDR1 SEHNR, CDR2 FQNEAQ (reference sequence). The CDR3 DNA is TGTGCCAGCAATCGGGCAGGGACGGGCGAGCAGTACTTC. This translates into CASNRAGTGEQYF.

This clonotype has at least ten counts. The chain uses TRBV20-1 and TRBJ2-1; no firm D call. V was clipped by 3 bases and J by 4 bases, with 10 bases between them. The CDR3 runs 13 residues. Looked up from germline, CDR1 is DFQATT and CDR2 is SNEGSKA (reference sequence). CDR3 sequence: CSASLRGYNEQFF. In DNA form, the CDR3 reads TGCAGTGCTAGTCTCCGTGGTTACAATGAGCAGTTCTTC.

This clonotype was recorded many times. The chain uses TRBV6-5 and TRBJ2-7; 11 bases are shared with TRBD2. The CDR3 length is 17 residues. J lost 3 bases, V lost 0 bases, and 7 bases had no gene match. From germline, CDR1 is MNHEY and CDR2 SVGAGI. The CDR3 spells CASSYSIAGGRCYEQYF. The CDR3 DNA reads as TGTGCCAGCAGTTACTCGATAGCGGGAGGGAGGTGCTACGAGCAGTACTTC.

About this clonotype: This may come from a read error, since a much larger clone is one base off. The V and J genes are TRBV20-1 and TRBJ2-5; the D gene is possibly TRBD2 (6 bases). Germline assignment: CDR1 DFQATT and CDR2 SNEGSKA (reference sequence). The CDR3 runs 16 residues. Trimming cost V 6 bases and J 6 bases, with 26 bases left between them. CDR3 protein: CSASSLLGTGGKTQYF. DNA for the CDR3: TGCAGTGCCTCTAGCCTGTTAGGAACTGGGGGGAAGACCCAGTACTTC.

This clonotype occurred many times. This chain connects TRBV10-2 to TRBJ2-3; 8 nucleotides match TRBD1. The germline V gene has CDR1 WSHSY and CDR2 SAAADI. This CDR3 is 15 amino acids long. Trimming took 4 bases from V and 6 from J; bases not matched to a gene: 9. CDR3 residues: CASSVGQGGLDTQYF. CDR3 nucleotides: TGCGCCAGCAGTGTCGGACAGGGTGGATTGGATACGCAGTATTTT.

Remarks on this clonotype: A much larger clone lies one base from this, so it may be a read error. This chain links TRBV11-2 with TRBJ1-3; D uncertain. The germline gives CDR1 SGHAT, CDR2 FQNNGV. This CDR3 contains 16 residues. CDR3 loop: CASSLVPPDSGNTINF. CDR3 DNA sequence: TGTGCCAGCAGCTTAGTCCCCCCAGACTCTGGAAACACCATAAATTTT.

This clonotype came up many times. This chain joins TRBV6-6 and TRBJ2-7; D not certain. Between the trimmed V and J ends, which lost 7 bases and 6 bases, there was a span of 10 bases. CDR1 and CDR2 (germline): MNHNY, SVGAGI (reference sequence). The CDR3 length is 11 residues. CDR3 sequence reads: CASTDRREQYF. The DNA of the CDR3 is TGTGCCAGCACCGACCGTCGCGAGCAGTACTTC.